In this sample, the clone carrying this TCR beta chain turned up a few times. The data belong to a study of response to subunit inactivated influenza vaccine. TCRdb ran MiXCR on the RT-PCR reads and lists one entry per CDR3 protein. Of 500,000 to 600,000 distinct CDR3 sequences listed, about 10% are singletons. V was clipped by 8 bases and J by 8 bases, with 9 bases between them. The V gene's germline CDR1 is SNHLY and CDR2 FYNNEI. There are 10 residues in the CDR3. The same data also went into a second study, on T cells expressing NK-cell markers. This second report adds: A 5'RACE template switching approach incorporating UMIs was used to make TCR beta cDNA. In sorted CD3+CD56+NKG2C+, CD3+CD56+NKG2C- and CD3+CD56-NKG2C+ T cells, TCR beta repertoires were obtained. NKG2C+ dominant clonotype frequencies in a handful of donors were roughly 1.0-7.5% of CD8+ T cells.

The chain links TRBV2 to TRBJ2-5; D may be TRBD2 (5 bases). Sequencing was performed on PBMCs from blood, taken on the day of vaccination. The source is a man between 50 and 59 years old who received an inactivated influenza vaccine. The CDR3 DNA reads as TGTGCCAGCGGAGGAAGCACCCAGTACTTC. This encodes CASGGSTQYF.